This TCR beta chain was sequenced during a study of T cell responses to AZD1222 COVID-19 vaccine (dated by TCRdb to the early 2020s). Concerning the study at large: TCR sequencing was performed for some 250 trial participants, of whom about 200 were given two doses of AZD1222 and around 25 were given two doses of MenACWY control vaccine. Enrollment into the trials was organized by age into subgroups of 18-55, 56-69 and 70-plus years, and those subgroups contained approximately 150, 30 and 60 TCR-sequenced participants, respectively.

Measured from the cysteine to the phenylalanine, the CDR3 is 15 residues long. Only the CDR3 part of the read is kept: 45 bases, read in frame from the first base. V was cut back by 6 bases and J by 3 bases, leaving a gap of 17 bases between them. The germline V gene specifies MDHEN as CDR1 and SYDVKM as CDR2. Notes on this clone: Which antigen it targets is not known. One base away there is no much larger clone; base qualities are not given.

Points the paper makes about the study in general: Nearly half of unique spike-specific TCRs reportedly recognized epitopes outside regions mutated in the B.1.351 and B.1.1.7 variants. Vaccine-associated CD4 TCRs spanned the whole spike protein, with dominant responses in regions 160-218 and 743-854. After two AZD1222 doses, spike-specific TCR breadth and depth were significantly higher than at day 0 and than in MenACWY recipients. Because no day 14 peak-response samples were available, the repertoires could be characterized only after the peak T cell response. In the small 56-69-year group, the increase in depth fell short of significance, most likely because of low power. Conclusions about previously exposed vaccinees are limited because only six or seven AZD1222 recipients were SARS-CoV-2 seropositive at baseline. Participants were mostly white British and included more females than males, and it was suggested by the authors that clonal diversity may have been underestimated.

The CDR3 regions of human TCRbeta chains were analyzed by immunosequencing. The source study handled its data this way. Repertoire TCRs were matched against a reference library of SARS-CoV-2-specific TCRs generated with the MIRA antigen-specificity platform. Breadth was defined as the fraction of unique TCRs that were SARS-CoV-2-associated. Depth was defined as the fraction of total T cells that were SARS-CoV-2-associated. Using the MIRA data, every spike-specific TCR was mapped to the spike region that the TCR reacted to and assigned to either a CD4 or a CD8 class. Log10-transformed breadth and depth values were compared by one-way ANOVA with Sidak's multiple comparisons tests. The table was pulled from immuneACCESS by TCRdb, which kept in-frame rearrangements only. Such tables lose some clones; where checked, under half of the loss comes from unresolved V genes, and the rest has no known cause. V, J and clone size were drawn from that table, and D and trimming were deduced from the DNA. Counted in this sample were 100,000 to 150,000 clones; around 86% of them appeared once. The ten largest account for around 3% of the sample.

The time point label, read with the paper, signifies: about 28 days (+/-7) after the second vaccine dose. AZD1222 recipients given second doses at about 4 weeks or at about 12 weeks were pooled, since spike-specific TCR depth and breadth were not found to differ between the two schedules. Vaccinee samples came from UK trials COV001 and COV002, including a single-blind randomized controlled phase 2/3 trial of AZD1222 (ChAdOx1 nCoV-19) in healthy adults. For TCRbeta chain sequencing, PBMC samples from trial participants were taken at day 0 and at day 28 after the second dose. The chain joins TRBV28 to TRBJ1-2; TRBD1 is possibly the D segment (6 matching bases). The receptor was derived from an adult who received the AZD1222 COVID-19 vaccine. The material sequenced was peripheral blood, taken 28 days after the second AZD1222 dose. The nucleotides read TGTGCCAGCAGCTCGTCTGGCGCAGGGGACTATGGCTACACCTTC. This sequence encodes CASSSSGAGDYGYTF.